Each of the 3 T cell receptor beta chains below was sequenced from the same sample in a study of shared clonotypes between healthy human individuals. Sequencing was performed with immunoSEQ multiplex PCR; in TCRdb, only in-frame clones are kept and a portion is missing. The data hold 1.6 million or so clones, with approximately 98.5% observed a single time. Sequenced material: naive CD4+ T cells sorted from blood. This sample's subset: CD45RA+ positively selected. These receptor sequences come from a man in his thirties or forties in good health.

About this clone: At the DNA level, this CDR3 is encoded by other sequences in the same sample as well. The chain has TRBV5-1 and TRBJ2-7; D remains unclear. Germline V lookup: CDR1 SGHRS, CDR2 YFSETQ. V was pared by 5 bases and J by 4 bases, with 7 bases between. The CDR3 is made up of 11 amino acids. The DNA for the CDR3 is TGCGCCAGCAGTCGTGATTACGAGCAGTACTTC. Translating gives CASSRDYEQYF.

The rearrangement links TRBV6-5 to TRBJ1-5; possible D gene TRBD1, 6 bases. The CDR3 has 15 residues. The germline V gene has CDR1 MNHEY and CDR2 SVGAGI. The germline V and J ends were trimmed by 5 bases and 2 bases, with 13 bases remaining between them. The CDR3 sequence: CASSLNRVGNQPQHF. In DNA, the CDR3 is TGTGCCAGCAGTCTAAACAGGGTTGGCAATCAGCCCCAGCATTTT.

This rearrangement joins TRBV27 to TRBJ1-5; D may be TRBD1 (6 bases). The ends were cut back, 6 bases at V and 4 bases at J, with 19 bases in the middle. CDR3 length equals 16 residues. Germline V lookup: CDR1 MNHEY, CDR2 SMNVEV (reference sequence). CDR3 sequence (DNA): TGTGCCAGCAGCCACAGGGCAGGGTCAGGGAATCAGCCCCAGCATTTT. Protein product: CASSHRAGSGNQPQHF.